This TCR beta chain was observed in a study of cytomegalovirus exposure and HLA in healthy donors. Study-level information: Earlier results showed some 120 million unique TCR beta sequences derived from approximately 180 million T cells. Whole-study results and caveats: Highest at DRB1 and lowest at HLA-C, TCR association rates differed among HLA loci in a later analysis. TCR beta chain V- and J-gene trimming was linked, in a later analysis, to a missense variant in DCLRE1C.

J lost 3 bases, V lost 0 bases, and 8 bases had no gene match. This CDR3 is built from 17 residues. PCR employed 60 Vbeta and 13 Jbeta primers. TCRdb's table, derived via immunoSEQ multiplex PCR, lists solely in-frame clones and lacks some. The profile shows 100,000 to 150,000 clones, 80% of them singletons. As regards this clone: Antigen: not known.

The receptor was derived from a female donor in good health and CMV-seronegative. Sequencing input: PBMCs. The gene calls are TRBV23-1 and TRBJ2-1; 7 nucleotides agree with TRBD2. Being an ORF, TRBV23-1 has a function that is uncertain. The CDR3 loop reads CASSQSCPGGYYNEQFF. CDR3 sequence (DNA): TGCGCCAGCAGTCAATCATGCCCCGGGGGGTACTACAATGAGCAGTTCTTC.